This T cell receptor (beta chain) was sequenced during a study of cytomegalovirus exposure and HLA in healthy donors. At the level of the study: A prior analysis found some 110 million unique TCR beta sequences from 150 million to 200 million T cells. Study-wide findings and caveats: Indistinguishable V segments such as TRBV6-2 and TRBV6-3 were excluded. Upon later analysis, HLA-associated TCR beta chains proved more clonally expanded than other, equally common chains. For cytomegalovirus status, the classifier reportedly gave diagnoses with high specificity and sensitivity.

Trimming removed 4 bases from V and 3 bases from J; junction bases left unmatched: 14. CDR1 is SGHRS, CDR2 YFSETQ, per germline. The CDR3 has 18 amino acids. This clone was seen a few times. Its antigen remains unidentified. PCR involved 60 Vbeta and 13 Jbeta primers. Profiling relied on immunoSEQ multiplex PCR, and the TCRdb table lists in-frame clones only, not all of them. The sample has 150,000 to 200,000 clones, approximately 80% seen once. The TCR originated in a male donor in good health and CMV-seronegative. The rearrangement uses TRBV5-1 and TRBJ2-1, with 9 bases matching TRBD2. Sequencing was done on a sample of PBMCs. The CDR3 spells CASSRGLARSPLYNEQFF. CDR3 DNA: TGCGCCAGCAGCCGCGGACTAGCGCGCTCGCCTCTCTACAATGAGCAGTTCTTC.